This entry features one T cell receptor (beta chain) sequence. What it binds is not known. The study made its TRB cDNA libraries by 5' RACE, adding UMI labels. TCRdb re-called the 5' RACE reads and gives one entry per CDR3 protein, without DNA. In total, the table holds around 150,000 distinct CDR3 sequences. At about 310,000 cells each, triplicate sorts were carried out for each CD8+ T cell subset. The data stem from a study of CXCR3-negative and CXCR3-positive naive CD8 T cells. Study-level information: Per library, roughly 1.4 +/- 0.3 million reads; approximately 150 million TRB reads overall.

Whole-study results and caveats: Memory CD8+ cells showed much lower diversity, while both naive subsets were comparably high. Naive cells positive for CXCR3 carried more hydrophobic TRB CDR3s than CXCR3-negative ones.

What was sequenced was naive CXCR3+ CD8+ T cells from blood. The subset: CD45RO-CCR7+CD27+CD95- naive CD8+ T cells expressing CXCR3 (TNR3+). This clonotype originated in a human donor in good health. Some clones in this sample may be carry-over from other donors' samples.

The chain's CDR3 is CASSKAKGLAGGRGEQYF. The chain recombines TRBV21-1 with TRBJ2-7; TCRdb's D call, TRBD2, is unchecked because there is no DNA. TRBV21-1 is marked as a pseudogene. There are 18 residues in the CDR3.